This T cell receptor beta chain derives from a study of technical replicates of blood from a few donors. Clones were read by immunoSEQ multiplex PCR, and TCRdb kept only the in-frame ones, dropping some. This table holds under 80,000 clones, nearly 98% found once. Trimming at V came to 3 bases and at J to 9 bases, leaving 4 bases not matched to a gene. The germline V gene encodes CDR1 MNHEY and CDR2 SMNVEV (reference sequence). This CDR3 spans 14 amino acids. Material for sequencing was T cells isolated from PBMCs. The V and J genes are TRBV27 and TRBJ2-1; TRBD2 matches at 11 bases. This TCR came from a human donor in good health. The CDR3 loop is CASSLLAGGLEQFF. The CDR3 nucleotides read TGTGCCAGCAGTTTGTTAGCGGGAGGGCTTGAGCAGTTCTTC.